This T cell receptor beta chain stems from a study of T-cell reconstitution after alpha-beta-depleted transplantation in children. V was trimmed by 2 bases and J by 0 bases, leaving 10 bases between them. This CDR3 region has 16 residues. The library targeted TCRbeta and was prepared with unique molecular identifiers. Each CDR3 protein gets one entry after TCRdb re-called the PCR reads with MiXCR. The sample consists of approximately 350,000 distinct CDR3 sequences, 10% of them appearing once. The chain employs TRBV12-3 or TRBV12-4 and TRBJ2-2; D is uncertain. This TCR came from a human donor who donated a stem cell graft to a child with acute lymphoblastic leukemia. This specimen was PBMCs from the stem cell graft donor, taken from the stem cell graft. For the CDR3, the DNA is TGTGCCAGCAGTTTATATGGGCCTACGAACACCGGGGAGCTGTTTTTT. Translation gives CASSLYGPTNTGELFF.